This T cell receptor (beta chain) was found in a study of blood T cell repertoires in COVID-19. Study-level information: Donors in the United States, Italy and Spain gave samples during acute or convalescent COVID-19. T cells, B-cell-depleted T cells, or PBMCs supplied cDNA or gDNA.

Methods used by the authors: Reference gene primer amplification yielded estimated nucleated cell counts. Data came from immunoSEQ multiplex PCR; TCRdb stores just in-frame clones and leaves some out. The DNA gave D and trimming, while V, J and clone size come from that table. The sample comprises some 220,000 clones, 75% to 85% of which are singletons, and 9.7% rests with the top ten. The CDR3 has 16 amino acids. Germline assignment: CDR1 SGHVS and CDR2 FQNEAQ. With V trimmed by 1 base and J by 1 base, 4 bases remained unmatched. The clonotype was recovered from a man between 50 and 59 years old with active or convalescent COVID-19. The chain carries TRBV7-8 and TRBJ1-2, with 9 nucleotides matching TRBD1. The sequenced sample was peripheral blood. In nucleotides, the CDR3 is TGTGCCAGCAGCTTAGGGGGGACAGGGATTAACTATGGCTACACCTTC. It encodes CASSLGGTGINYGYTF.